The rows below give T cell receptor beta chains drawn from one sample of a study of neurological immune-mediated disorders. TCRdb recomputed calls from the 5' RACE reads with MiXCR, one row per CDR3 protein. The data show roughly 36,000 distinct CDR3 sequences, with about 3.3% seen just once and around 8% held by the top ten. The sequencing input was PBMCs. The receptors shown here come from a woman aged 55-70 years with multiple sclerosis. Both conserved end residues are part of each CDR3. A D gene is named only where the DNA matches it firmly.

d_gene	v_gene	j_gene	CDR3aa
-	TRBV20-1	TRBJ1-1	CSARVLSEAFF
-	TRBV20-1	TRBJ1-1	CSARGPDGEWTEAFF
-	TRBV20-1	TRBJ2-3	CSARRFSEGDTQYF
-	TRBV5-1	TRBJ2-3	CASSLQSSTDTQYF
TRBD1	TRBV20-1	TRBJ2-2	CSAHPRTGTGELFF
TRBD2	TRBV7-7	TRBJ2-2	CASSPIAGVATGELFF
TRBD2	TRBV20-1	TRBJ2-2	CSSLAGGNTGELFF
TRBD2	TRBV20-1	TRBJ2-5	CSASAQSGGPGTQYF
-	TRBV7-2	TRBJ2-2	CASSLYTGELFF
-	TRBV12-3/TRBV12-4	TRBJ1-2	CASRTREVNYGYTF
TRBD1	TRBV12-3/TRBV12-4	TRBJ2-1	CASSPRSGQGDEQFF
TRBD1	TRBV20-1	TRBJ1-1	CSAMVIQGALNTEAFF
TRBD1	TRBV5-4	TRBJ2-5	CASSGTGQETQYF
-	TRBV10-3	TRBJ2-1	CAISPMGNEQFF
-	TRBV29-1	TRBJ2-7	CSVEVSYEQYF
TRBD2	TRBV10-2	TRBJ2-7	CATHSGGPSYEQYF
TRBD1	TRBV11-3	TRBJ1-1	CASSLNQGADTEAFF
TRBD1	TRBV12-5	TRBJ1-1	CASGYRGVDQTEAFF
-	TRBV25-1	TRBJ1-1	CASSEYRQENTEAFF
-	TRBV5-1	TRBJ2-7	CASSLAPTGPPLEQYF
TRBD1	TRBV5-1	TRBJ2-7	CASSLDRVYEQYF
-	TRBV20-1	TRBJ2-4	CSARTATAIAKNIQYF
TRBD1	TRBV20-1	TRBJ1-5	CSARDRGSNQPQHF
TRBD2	TRBV10-3	TRBJ2-1	CAISEPSSAGTSTNEQFF
-	TRBV20-1	TRBJ2-7	CSAHRDWASYEQYF